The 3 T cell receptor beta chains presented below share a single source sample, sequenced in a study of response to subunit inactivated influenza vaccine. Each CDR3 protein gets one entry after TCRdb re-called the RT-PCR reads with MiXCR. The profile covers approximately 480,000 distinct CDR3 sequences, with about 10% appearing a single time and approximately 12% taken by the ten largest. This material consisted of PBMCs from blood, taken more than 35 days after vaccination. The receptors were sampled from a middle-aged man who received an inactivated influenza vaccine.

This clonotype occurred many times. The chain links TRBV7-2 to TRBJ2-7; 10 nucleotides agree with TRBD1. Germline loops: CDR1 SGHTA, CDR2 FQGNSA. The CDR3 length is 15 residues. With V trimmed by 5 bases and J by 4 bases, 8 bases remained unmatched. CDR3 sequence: CASSTRTGGFYEQYF. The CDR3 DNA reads TGTGCCAGCAGCACCCGGACAGGGGGTTTTTACGAGCAGTACTTC.

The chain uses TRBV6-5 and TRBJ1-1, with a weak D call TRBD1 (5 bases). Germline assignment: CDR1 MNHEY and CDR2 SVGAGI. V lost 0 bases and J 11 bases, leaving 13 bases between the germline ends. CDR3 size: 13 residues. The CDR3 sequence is CASSYSSGGEAFF. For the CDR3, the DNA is TGTGCCAGCAGTTACTCGAGTGGGGGAGAGGCTTTCTTT.

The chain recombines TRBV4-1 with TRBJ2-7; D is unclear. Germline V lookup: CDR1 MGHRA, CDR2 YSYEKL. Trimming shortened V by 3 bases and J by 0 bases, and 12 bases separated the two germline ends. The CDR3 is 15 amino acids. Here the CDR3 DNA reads TGCGCCAGCAGCCAGCTACAAAGGAGCTCCTACGAGCAGTACTTC. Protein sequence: CASSQLQRSSYEQYF.